The 27 T cell receptor beta chains below were found in one sample sequenced in a study of T cell responses to AZD1222 COVID-19 vaccine. TCRdb keeps only in-frame clones here, not all; method: immunoSEQ multiplex PCR. The sample yields about 130,000 clones, roughly 91% seen once. The input for sequencing was peripheral blood, taken on day 0 of AZD1222 vaccination. The receptors shown here come from an adult in good health.

The chain employs TRBV12-5 and TRBJ2-5; 10 nucleotides align to TRBD1. CDR1 is LGHNT, CDR2 FRNRAP, per germline. The CDR3 is 16 amino acids. The J segment lost 10 bases and the V segment lost 5 bases, leaving 16 bases of the junction unmatched. The CDR3 DNA is TGTGCTAGTGGTGCAAATTCCGGGACAGGGGTTTTAGACCAGTACTTC. This codes for CASGANSGTGVLDQYF.

The chain has TRBV30 and TRBJ2-4; no firm D call. The CDR3 length is 14 residues. Trimming shortened V by 5 bases and J by 1 base, and 12 bases separated the two germline ends. CDR1 GTSNPN and CDR2 SVGIG come from the germline V gene (reference sequence). The CDR3 nucleotides read TGTGCCTGGGGGCAATGGTGGGCCAAAAACATTCAGTACTTC. This codes for CAWGQWWAKNIQYF. Together with reference TRBV30 and TRBJ2-4, the CDR3 gives the full variable domain: SQTIHQWPATLVQPVGSPLSLECTVEGTSNPNLYWYRQAAGRGLQLLFYSVGIGQISSEVPQNLSASRPQDRQFILSSKKLLLSDSGFYLCAWGQWWAKNIQYFGAGTRLSVL.

J is TRBJ1-1 and V is TRBV28, with D maybe TRBD1 (6 bases). Germline V CDR1 and CDR2: MDHEN, SYDVKM. V was pared by 10 bases and J by 11 bases, with 17 bases between. The CDR3 is 11 amino acids. The CDR3, as DNA: TGTGCCACCCGTGCAGGGGCTTCGGCTTTCTTT. Translation gives CATRAGASAFF.

The chain carries TRBV6-2 or TRBV6-3 and TRBJ2-7; D may correspond to TRBD1 or TRBD2 (6 bases each). This CDR3 is built from 15 residues. The germline gives CDR1 MNHEY, CDR2 SVGEGT. The germline V and J ends were trimmed by 5 bases and 0 bases, with 14 bases remaining between them. The CDR3: CASSAQGRFSYEQYF. The DNA for the CDR3 is TGTGCCAGCAGTGCCCAGGGGAGGTTCTCCTACGAGCAGTACTTC.

The count of this clone is one. The chain uses TRBV6-2 or TRBV6-3 and TRBJ2-2, with unresolved D. Trimming stripped 3 bases from V and 10 bases from J, with 6 bases between. Germline CDR1 reads MNHEY; CDR2 reads SVGEGT. The CDR3 spans 11 residues. CDR3 sequence (DNA): TGTGCCAGCAGTTATCTGGTGGAGCTGTTTTTT. Translating gives CASSYLVELFF.

The CDR3 DNA reads TGTGCCAGCAGCAGAACACAGGGTTGGGAAGATACGCAGTATTTT. It is translated as CASSRTQGWEDTQYF. The chain recombines TRBV11-2 with TRBJ2-3; D perhaps matches TRBD1 (6 bases). The CDR3 extends over 15 amino acids. Germline values: CDR1 SGHAT, CDR2 FQNNGV. The V gene lost 5 bases and the J gene lost 5 bases, with 17 bases spanning the gap. The complete variable domain, with remaining parts taken from reference TRBV11-2 and TRBJ2-3, reads EAGVAQSPRYKIIEKRQSVAFWCNPISGHATLYWYQQILGQGPKLLIQFQNNGVVDDSQLPKDRFSAERLKGVDSTLKIQPAKLEDSAVYLCASSRTQGWEDTQYFGPGTRLTVL.

V is TRBV19 and J is TRBJ2-1; TRBD2 matches 7 bases. Trimming removed 3 bases from V and 1 base from J; junction bases left unmatched: 9. The CDR3 runs to 17 residues. In germline, CDR1 is LNHDA, CDR2 SQIVND (reference sequence). CDR3 in amino acids: CASSILSGGGSYNEQFF. The CDR3 DNA sequence: TGTGCCAGTAGTATCCTGAGTGGGGGGGGATCCTACAATGAGCAGTTCTTC.

The rearrangement joins TRBV9 to TRBJ1-2, with 8 bases that match TRBD1. Germline CDR1 SGDLS, CDR2 YYNGEE. The CDR3 spans 16 residues. V shed 0 bases and J 4 bases; nucleotides not matched to a gene: 8. The CDR3 DNA follows: TGTGCCAGCAGCGTAGGCGCAGGGGGCCTGTTCTATGGCTACACCTTC. Its protein product is CASSVGAGGLFYGYTF.

This clone was counted between two and nine times. The CDR3 is CAISDAGNQPQHF. The CDR3 bases are TGTGCCATCAGTGATGCAGGGAATCAGCCCCAGCATTTT. This chain connects TRBV10-3 to TRBJ1-5, with D possibly matching TRBD1 (5 bases). The V end was cut by 3 bases, the J end by 4 bases, with 7 bases between. This CDR3 comprises 13 residues. Germline-derived CDR1 and CDR2 are ENHRY and SYGVKD.

V usage is TRBV7-2 and J usage is TRBJ2-7; no clear D gene. The V end lost 5 bases, the J end lost 1 base, and 18 bases lay between the germline ends. The length of the CDR3 is 16 residues. Germline lookup yields CDR1 SGHTA and CDR2 FQGNSA. The CDR3 DNA sequence: TGTGCCAGCAGCGGGCCGGGTCTCCCCTTATCCTACGAGCAGTACTTC. Translated: CASSGPGLPLSYEQYF.

This chain connects TRBV9 to TRBJ2-3, with TRBD1 matching over 8 bases. J gave up 0 bases and V 3 bases, and 6 bases lay outside the gene matches. The CDR3 contains 16 residues. Germline CDR1 SGDLS, CDR2 YYNGEE. The CDR3 is CASSENGQGSTDTQYF. CDR3 DNA sequence: TGTGCCAGCAGCGAAAACGGACAGGGAAGCACAGATACGCAGTATTTT.

The chain recombines TRBV7-3 with TRBJ2-1; no reliable D call. This CDR3 has 15 amino acids. V was trimmed by 2 bases and J by 2 bases, leaving 10 bases between them. CDR1 is SGHTA, CDR2 FQGTGA, per germline. DNA for the CDR3: TGTGCCAGCAGCTTAGCCCCGGGCCCCTACAATGAGCAGTTCTTC. It yields the protein CASSLAPGPYNEQFF. The variable domain in full, completed from reference TRBV7-3 and TRBJ2-1, reads GAGVSQTPSNKVTEKGKYVELRCDPISGHTALYWYRQSLGQGPEFLIYFQGTGAADDSGLPNDRFFAVRPEGSVSTLKIQRTERGDSAVYLCASSLAPGPYNEQFFGPGTRLTVL.

The J gene is TRBJ2-1, the V gene TRBV6-5; TRBD2 might be the D (7 bases). This CDR3 is 15 amino acids long. Germline V gene data show CDR1 as MNHEY and CDR2 as SVGAGI. Trimming removed 4 bases at V and 2 bases at J, with 12 bases between. CDR3 in DNA: TGTGCCAGCAGTTTGAGGGGGGGAACCTACAATGAGCAGTTCTTC. It specifies CASSLRGGTYNEQFF.

V usage is TRBV7-2 and J usage is TRBJ1-6, with a tentative D call TRBD1 (6 bases). V shed 5 bases and J shed 10 bases, with 21 bases lying between them. This CDR3 is 16 amino acids long. Germline-derived CDR1 and CDR2 are SGHTA and FQGNSA. The CDR3 is CASSPHRGGDTSPLHF. The CDR3, as DNA: TGTGCCAGCAGCCCCCATCGAGGAGGGGACACCTCACCCCTCCACTTT.

The V call is TRBV4-2, the J call TRBJ2-2, with D uncertain. CDR1 is LGHNA and CDR2 is YNFKEQ in the germline V gene. V was cut by 1 base and J by 0 bases, with 3 bases left in between. This CDR3 comprises 14 residues. The DNA for the CDR3 is TGTGCCAGCAGCCAAGGGACGAACACCGGGGAGCTGTTTTTT. It codes for CASSQGTNTGELFF.

CDR3 region: CASSPIGGPQHF. Here the CDR3 DNA reads TGTGCCAGCAGTCCGATCGGGGGGCCCCAGCATTTT. The genes are TRBV7-9 and TRBJ1-5; TRBD1 might be the D (5 bases). The CDR3 covers 12 residues. V dropped 6 bases and J dropped 9 bases, with 12 bases sitting between them. Germline V CDR1 and CDR2: SEHNR, FQNEAQ (reference sequence).

This clone is a singleton in its sample. The V call is TRBV18, the J call TRBJ1-1; D gene ambiguous. The CDR3 loop spans 14 amino acids. V lost 0 bases, J lost 1 base, and 6 bases lay in between. Germline V CDR1 and CDR2: KGHSH, LQKENI. In DNA, the CDR3 is TGTGCCAGCTCACCACCTCACAGGAACACTGAAGCTTTCTTT. Protein: CASSPPHRNTEAFF.

This chain connects TRBV28 to TRBJ1-2; D gene ambiguous. The germline V gene encodes CDR1 MDHEN and CDR2 SYDVKM. V gave up 10 bases and J gave up 3 bases, with 9 bases separating them. The length of the CDR3 is 11 residues. This chain's CDR3 is CATGQDYGYTF. The CDR3 DNA follows: TGTGCCACCGGCCAGGACTATGGCTACACCTTC.

This chain links TRBV6-5 with TRBJ1-1; no firm D call. CDR1 and CDR2 from the germline V gene are MNHEY and SVGAGI. Between the trimmed V and J ends, which lost 6 bases and 0 bases, there was a span of 8 bases. This CDR3 comprises 13 residues. The DNA for the CDR3 is TGTGCCAGCAGGCCGACCGTGAACACTGAAGCTTTCTTT. It encodes CASRPTVNTEAFF.

The chain joins TRBV28 to TRBJ1-5; no firm D call. CDR1 is MDHEN and CDR2 is SYDVKM in the germline V gene. Trimming stripped 10 bases from V and 4 bases from J, with 11 bases between. CDR3 length: 12 amino acids. CDR3 loop: CATGGPNQPQHF. The CDR3 nucleotides read TGTGCCACCGGAGGGCCTAATCAGCCCCAGCATTTT. The whole variable domain, filled in from reference TRBV28 and TRBJ1-5, reads DVKVTQSSRYLVKRTGEKVFLECVQDMDHENMFWYRQDPGLGLRLIYFSYDVKMKEKGDIPEGYSVSREKKERFSLILESASTNQTSMYLCATGGPNQPQHFGDGTRLSIL.

The CDR3 spells CASSYSITESSYEQYF. The CDR3 region has the DNA TGTGCCAGCAGTTACTCGATTACGGAAAGCTCCTACGAGCAGTACTTC. The chain carries TRBV6-5 and TRBJ2-7, with D unresolved. V lost 0 bases and J 0 bases, leaving 12 bases between the germline ends. Germline CDR1 MNHEY, CDR2 SVGAGI. The CDR3 totals 16 residues.

This clone was recorded only once. This rearrangement joins TRBV6-2 or TRBV6-3 to TRBJ1-1, with D unresolved. Germline assignment: CDR1 MNHEY and CDR2 SVGEGT. V was clipped by 4 bases and J by 3 bases, with 9 bases between them. The length of the CDR3 is 13 residues. The CDR3 nucleotides read TGTGCCAGCAGTTGGTTTTGGGACACTGAAGCTTTCTTT. Translation: CASSWFWDTEAFF.

This clone came up once. The chain has TRBV28 and TRBJ2-7; no firm D call. CDR1 MDHEN and CDR2 SYDVKM come from the germline V gene. V shed 8 bases and J shed 1 base, with 12 bases lying between them. The CDR3 sequence is 13 residues long. In nucleotides, the CDR3 is TGTGCCAGCGGAACTTCATGGTCCTACGAGCAGTACTTC. Encoded protein: CASGTSWSYEQYF.

The gene calls are TRBV28 and TRBJ1-1, with TRBD1 matching over 8 bases. The CDR3 consists of 15 residues. Per the germline V gene, CDR1 is MDHEN and CDR2 is SYDVKM. Trimming took 1 base from V and 5 from J; bases not matched to a gene: 6. The CDR3 reads CASSLLTGAGTEAFF. CDR3 in DNA: TGTGCCAGCAGTTTATTGACAGGGGCGGGAACTGAAGCTTTCTTT.

This chain links TRBV29-1 with TRBJ1-1; the D is unclear. Germline V lookup: CDR1 SQVTM, CDR2 ANQGSEA. This CDR3 spans 11 amino acids. The V end was cut by 5 bases, the J end by 6 bases, with 10 bases between. In nucleotides, the CDR3 is TGCAGCGTTTCCCTTGGATCTGAAGCTTTCTTT. Protein: CSVSLGSEAFF.

The chain carries TRBV7-9 and TRBJ2-1, with 10 bases aligning to TRBD2. CDR3 length: 15 amino acids. J lost 7 bases, V lost 5 bases, and 8 bases had no gene match. CDR1 and CDR2 (germline): SEHNR, FQNEAQ (reference sequence). This chain's CDR3 is CASSNLGLAVNEQFF. The CDR3 DNA sequence: TGTGCCAGCAGCAACCTTGGACTAGCGGTTAATGAGCAGTTCTTC. Filled out from reference TRBV7-9 and TRBJ2-1, the complete variable domain reads DTGVSQNPRHKITKRGQNVTFRCDPISEHNRLYWYRQTLGQGPEFLTYFQNEAQLEKSRLLSDRFSAERPKGSFSTLEIQRTEQGDSAMYLCASSNLGLAVNEQFFGPGTRLTVL.

The CDR3 region has the DNA TGTGCCAGTAGTAATGGACGGGGTAATCAGCCCCAGCATTTT. Amino acids: CASSNGRGNQPQHF. The chain carries TRBV19 and TRBJ1-5; D uncertain. Trimming pared 4 bases from V and 4 bases from J, leaving 11 bases between. The CDR3 extends over 14 amino acids. The V gene's germline CDR1 is LNHDA and CDR2 SQIVND (reference sequence).